One TCR beta chain is described in this entry. The antigen is undetermined. These data belong to a study of cytomegalovirus exposure and HLA in healthy donors. The study ran its PCR with 60 Vbeta and 13 Jbeta primers. Measured with immunoSEQ multiplex PCR; TCRdb has only the in-frame clones, and not every one. The repertoire consists of around 230,000 clones, with about three quarters occurring once and the leading ten covering 0.45% to 0.5%. Findings and limits, study-wide: Cytomegalovirus-associated status was assigned to 150 to 200 TCR beta chains. Later analysis suggested most CMV-associated TCR beta chains were HLA-restricted.

The sample was PBMCs. This TCR derives from a boy aged 5-17 years in good health and CMV-seronegative.

CDR3 DNA: TGTGCCAGCTCACCAAGGGACAGTCGGGAAAAACTGTTTTTT. Translated: CASSPRDSREKLFF. This chain uses TRBV18 with TRBJ1-4; 7 nucleotides match TRBD1. The CDR3 totals 14 residues. Trimming removed 2 bases from V and 8 bases from J; junction bases left unmatched: 5. In germline, CDR1 is KGHSH, CDR2 LQKENI.